These 20 T cell receptor beta chains were all obtained from the same sample, sequenced in a study of T-cell memory formation after mild COVID-19. MiXCR, run by TCRdb on the 5' RACE reads, gives a single entry per CDR3 protein. The sample records a few hundred thousand distinct CDR3 sequences, around 28% being singletons. Material for sequencing was PBMCs or a T cell subset sorted from them (not recorded which). The source of these receptors is an adult woman who had mild COVID-19 (a few samples of this study predate the infection). Cell type and time point are not known.

This clonotype was recorded a few times. The chain links TRBV15 to TRBJ2-2; 7 nucleotides match TRBD1. CDR1 and CDR2 (germline): LNHNV, YYDKDF (reference sequence). This CDR3 region has 16 residues. The trim removed 3 bases at V and 4 bases at J, leaving 8 bases unmatched. The CDR3 loop is CATSRAANRGTGELFF. The CDR3 nucleotides read TGTGCCACCAGCAGGGCCGCGAACAGGGGCACCGGGGAGCTGTTTTTT.

In its sample, this clonotype was seen a few times. The chain uses TRBV19 and TRBJ1-1, with TRBD1 matching 7 bases. This CDR3 spans 16 amino acids. V was clipped by 4 bases and J by 5 bases; unmatched bases: 13. Germline CDR1 is LNHDA and CDR2 is SQIVND (reference sequence). CDR3 loop: CASSTGRGRGKTEAFF. The CDR3 DNA is TGTGCCAGTAGTACAGGTCGTGGCAGGGGGAAGACTGAAGCTTTCTTT.

V and J are TRBV29-1 and TRBJ2-3, with TRBD2 matching 8 bases. V gave up 7 bases and J gave up 6 bases; unmatched junction bases: 9. The length of the CDR3 is 13 residues. Germline lookup yields CDR1 SQVTM and CDR2 ANQGSEA. CDR3 amino acids: CSARGGGWDTQYF. CDR3 DNA sequence: TGCAGCGCCCGGGGGGGGGGCTGGGATACGCAGTATTTT.

This chain links TRBV18 with TRBJ1-5; unclear D gene. This CDR3 spans 12 amino acids. V was pared by 2 bases and J by 6 bases, with 5 bases between. Germline V CDR1 and CDR2: KGHSH, LQKENI. CDR3 bases: TGTGCCAGCTCACCATCGGGTCAGCCCCAGCATTTT. It translates to CASSPSGQPQHF.

The sample holds a few counts of this clonotype. The chain recombines TRBV5-1 with TRBJ1-6; 8 bases align to TRBD1. This CDR3 comprises 15 residues. Trimming at V came to 3 bases and at J to 8 bases, leaving 7 bases not matched to a gene. Germline V gives CDR1 SGHRS, CDR2 YFSETQ. This CDR3 reads CASSSLGTGDSPLHF. The CDR3 DNA is TGCGCCAGCAGCTCCCTCGGGACAGGAGATTCACCCCTCCACTTT.

The rearrangement uses TRBV19 and TRBJ1-5, with D unclear. Trimming shortened V by 3 bases and J by 3 bases, and 6 bases separated the two germline ends. Germline CDR1 is LNHDA and CDR2 is SQIVND (reference sequence). The CDR3 has 13 residues. The CDR3 DNA is TGTGCCAGTAGTATGTGGCTCAATCAGCCCCAGCATTTT. This encodes CASSMWLNQPQHF.

The V gene is TRBV28, the J gene TRBJ2-4, with no clear D. This CDR3 is 14 amino acids long. The germline V gene has CDR1 MDHEN and CDR2 SYDVKM. Trimming shortened V by 7 bases and J by 4 bases, and 14 bases separated the two germline ends. The CDR3 coding sequence is TGTGCCAGCACCCCGAGGTCCCCGAAAAACATTCAGTACTTC. Its translation is CASTPRSPKNIQYF.

This clonotype was seen a few times. The rearrangement links TRBV29-1 to TRBJ1-2; D is perhaps TRBD1 (5 bases). Germline V gene sequence: CDR1 SQVTM, CDR2 ANQGSEA. Trimming took off 4 bases at V and 1 base at J, with 16 bases between the two ends. The CDR3 consists of 15 residues. CDR3 nucleotides: TGCAGCGTTGTGGACAATGCCTACTTTAACTATGGCTACACCTTC. This gives the protein CSVVDNAYFNYGYTF.

The rearrangement links TRBV6-2 or TRBV6-3 to TRBJ1-1; a possible D gene is TRBD1 (5 bases). This CDR3 comprises 15 residues. V lost 4 bases and J lost 1, with 13 bases in between. The germline V gene has CDR1 MNHEY and CDR2 SVGEGT. CDR3 bases: TGTGCCAGCAGTTCGCCGCGACAGCCGAACACTGAAGCTTTCTTT. This gives the protein CASSSPRQPNTEAFF.

The chain uses TRBV4-1 and TRBJ2-3; 12 nucleotides match TRBD1. The CDR3 consists of 16 residues. Germline loops: CDR1 MGHRA, CDR2 YSYEKL. J was trimmed by 4 bases and V by 4 bases; bases with no gene match: 6. The CDR3 protein is CASSLGGTGGSDTQYF. The DNA for the CDR3 is TGCGCCAGCAGCCTCGGGGGGACAGGGGGCTCAGATACGCAGTATTTT.

This clonotype was picked up a small number of times. The J gene is TRBJ2-1, the V gene TRBV7-9, with no clear D. Germline-derived CDR1 and CDR2 are SEHNR and FQNEAQ (reference sequence). The CDR3 covers 14 residues. Trimming cost V 4 bases and J 5 bases, with 12 bases left between them. The CDR3 DNA reads TGTGCCAGCAGCTCCTTGGAAGAAAACAATGAGCAGTTCTTC. Its translation is CASSSLEENNEQFF.

V gene TRBV5-1 combines with J gene TRBJ2-3, with 8 bases lining up with TRBD1. The CDR3 covers 15 residues. V trimming: 4 bases; J trimming: 2 bases; junction bases outside the gene matches: 6. CDR1 SGHRS and CDR2 YFSETQ come from the germline V gene. CDR3 coding DNA: TGCGCCAGCAGCAGGACAGGGCTATCCACAGATACGCAGTATTTT. Its protein product is CASSRTGLSTDTQYF.

The genes are TRBV9 and TRBJ2-1, with TRBD2 matching over 7 bases. Germline assignment: CDR1 SGDLS and CDR2 YYNGEE. V shed 0 bases and J 8 bases; nucleotides not matched to a gene: 8. The length of the CDR3 is 15 residues. The CDR3 sequence is CASSVGLAVGDEQFF. CDR3 coding DNA: TGTGCCAGCAGCGTAGGGCTAGCGGTAGGGGATGAGCAGTTCTTC.

This clonotype occurred once. This chain connects TRBV12-3 or TRBV12-4 to TRBJ2-7; D may be TRBD1 (5 bases). The CDR3 has 13 amino acids. V shed 7 bases and J shed 6 bases, with 16 bases lying between them. The CDR3 sequence is CASTLGAGPEQYF. As DNA, the CDR3 is TGTGCCAGCACCCTAGGGGCAGGGCCCGAGCAGTACTTC.

The chain employs TRBV7-6 and TRBJ2-3; 11 nucleotides agree with TRBD2. V shed 1 base, J shed 4 bases, and the junction held 10 bases outside the gene matches. CDR3 length: 18 amino acids. Germline V gene sequence: CDR1 SGHVS, CDR2 FNYEAQ. The chain's CDR3 is CASSLELAGASIPDTQYF. The DNA for the CDR3 is TGTGCCAGCAGCTTAGAACTAGCGGGGGCTTCCATCCCAGATACGCAGTATTTT.

This clonotype was observed a handful of times. This chain connects TRBV20-1 to TRBJ2-5; 7 bases align to TRBD1. In germline, CDR1 is DFQATT, CDR2 SNEGSKA (reference sequence). CDR3 length: 13 residues. The junction had 5 bases not matched to a gene; V was cut back by 5 bases and J by 2 bases. CDR3 amino acids: CSAHGTEQETQYF. In DNA form, the CDR3 reads TGCAGTGCTCACGGGACAGAACAAGAGACCCAGTACTTC.

The rearrangement joins TRBV29-1 to TRBJ2-3; D is undetermined. The ends were cut back, 6 bases at V and 3 bases at J, with 16 bases in the middle. This CDR3 is 14 amino acids long. Germline values: CDR1 SQVTM, CDR2 ANQGSEA. The CDR3, as DNA: TGCAGCGTCGATCCCTCGGACGGAACAGATACGCAGTATTTT. Protein sequence: CSVDPSDGTDTQYF.

This clonotype appeared many times. This chain uses TRBV2 with TRBJ2-1; 7 nucleotides agree with TRBD1. CDR1 is SNHLY, CDR2 FYNNEI, per germline. V gave up 8 bases and J gave up 7 bases; unmatched junction bases: 11. CDR3 length equals 14 residues. The CDR3 coding sequence is TGTGCCAGCCGCCCGGGACAGCCCGGTAATGAGCAGTTCTTC. Its translation: CASRPGQPGNEQFF.

The chain links TRBV18 to TRBJ2-7; D is possibly TRBD2 (6 bases). Trimming cost V 0 bases and J 0 bases, with 12 bases left between them. Germline-derived CDR1 and CDR2 are KGHSH and LQKENI. The CDR3 is 16 amino acids. Written as DNA, the CDR3 is TGTGCCAGCTCACCACCTGGCCTAGCGAACTCCTACGAGCAGTACTTC. It codes for CASSPPGLANSYEQYF.

This clonotype was recorded a few times. V and J are TRBV5-5 and TRBJ2-1; D is undetermined. Germline CDR1 and CDR2: SGHKS and YYEKEE (reference sequence). V lost 0 bases to trimming and J lost 9 bases, with 10 bases between them. This CDR3 region has 13 residues. DNA of the CDR3: TGTGCCAGCAGCTTGGATGTCCACCTTGAGCAGTTCTTC. This encodes CASSLDVHLEQFF.